A single sample is the source of the 15 T cell receptor beta chains below, sequenced in a study of post-analysis software for immune sequencing data. Study outcomes and limitations: Controls had lower frequencies than patients of a few TRBV segments, which included TRBV5-6, TRBV5-1 and TRBV20-1.

Their antigens remain unidentified. Incorporated into the TCR beta cDNA libraries were unique molecular identifiers, which served to reduce PCR and sequencing biases. Each CDR3 protein is one row after TCRdb ran MiXCR on the PCR reads. The table records a few hundred thousand distinct CDR3 sequences, roughly 36% of them present only once. The sample was blood. The receptors stem from a girl aged 5-17 years with multiple sclerosis.

The chain recombines TRBV6-1 with TRBJ2-1; 9 nucleotides agree with TRBD1. The CDR3 sequence is 14 residues long. V lost 9 bases, J lost 8 bases, and 11 bases stayed unmatched. Germline lookup yields CDR1 MNHNS and CDR2 SASEGT. The CDR3 coding sequence is TGTGCCAGTAGCACGACAGGGGGACCCTATGAGCAGTTCTTC. Translation gives CASSTTGGPYEQFF.

This clonotype has more than one count but fewer than ten. This chain links TRBV2 with TRBJ2-5; no definite D call. The germline V gene has CDR1 SNHLY and CDR2 FYNNEI. V dropped 6 bases and J dropped 4 bases, with 12 bases sitting between them. This CDR3 has 13 residues. The chain's CDR3 is CASRVLYGETQYF. CDR3 sequence (DNA): TGTGCCAGCAGGGTTTTGTACGGAGAGACCCAGTACTTC.

This chain links TRBV20-1 with TRBJ2-1; 13 nucleotides align to TRBD2. Germline CDR1 is DFQATT and CDR2 is SNEGSKA (reference sequence). This CDR3 has 15 amino acids. After removal of 3 bases from V and 5 bases from J, the junction contained 4 bases not matched to a gene. The CDR3 DNA reads TGCAGTGCTAGGGTGGGACTAGCGGGGAACAATGAGCAGTTCTTC. Protein sequence: CSARVGLAGNNEQFF.

The chain links TRBV7-9 to TRBJ1-4, with D possibly TRBD1 on 5 matching bases. Germline V gene data show CDR1 as SEHNR and CDR2 as FQNEAQ (reference sequence). Trimming pared 5 bases from V and 7 bases from J, leaving 14 bases between. The length of the CDR3 is 14 residues. The CDR3 DNA sequence: TGTGCCAGCAGCGCGGGACCCACGGGTGAAAAACTGTTTTTT. The encoded protein is CASSAGPTGEKLFF.

The table lists this clonotype with a few counts. The chain has TRBV20-1 and TRBJ2-7, with D possibly being TRBD1 (5 bases). Trimming stripped 1 base from V and 0 bases from J, with 7 bases between. Germline lookup yields CDR1 DFQATT and CDR2 SNEGSKA (reference sequence). CDR3 length equals 13 residues. In nucleotides, the CDR3 is TGCAGTGCTAGAGGACAGAGCTCCTACGAGCAGTACTTC. This gives the protein CSARGQSSYEQYF.

This clonotype was recorded a few times. V is TRBV12-3 or TRBV12-4 and J is TRBJ2-5, with D tentatively TRBD1 (6 bases). The CDR3 loop spans 15 amino acids. V gave up 6 bases and J gave up 7 bases, with 21 bases separating them. In DNA, the CDR3 is TGTGCCAGCAGCCCAACTAAGGGGGTCGAGATGACCCAGTACTTC. Translation: CASSPTKGVEMTQYF.

The J gene is TRBJ2-1, the V gene TRBV12-5; D ambiguous. CDR1 and CDR2 from the germline V gene are LGHNT and FRNRAP. The CDR3 spans 12 residues. V gave up 0 bases and J gave up 10 bases, with 7 bases separating them. The CDR3 nucleotides are TGTGCTAGTGGTTTGGTGTCTCAAGAGCAGTTCTTC. This sequence encodes CASGLVSQEQFF.

The J gene is TRBJ2-2, the V gene TRBV6-6; 8 positions agree with TRBD1. Trimming at V came to 5 bases and at J to 6 bases, leaving 8 bases not matched to a gene. The CDR3 spans 15 residues. CDR1 and CDR2 from the germline V gene are MNHNY and SVGAGI (reference sequence). Here the CDR3 reads CASSAPTGAAGELFF. Here the CDR3 DNA reads TGTGCCAGCAGTGCTCCGACAGGGGCCGCCGGGGAGCTGTTTTTT.

The V gene is TRBV10-3, the J gene TRBJ1-1; tentative D call: TRBD1 (6 bases). Germline assignment: CDR1 ENHRY and CDR2 SYGVKD. The CDR3 loop spans 14 amino acids. V was trimmed by 0 bases and J by 1 base, leaving 6 bases between them. In DNA form, the CDR3 reads TGTGCCATCAGTGAGTCGGGACAGAACACTGAAGCTTTCTTT. Protein: CAISESGQNTEAFF.

The gene calls are TRBV13 and TRBJ2-7; D is ambiguous. V dropped 4 bases and J dropped 5 bases, with 12 bases sitting between them. This CDR3 has 13 amino acids. Germline V gene lookup returns CDR1 PRHDT and CDR2 FYEKMQ (reference sequence). CDR3 nucleotides: TGTGCCAGCAGCTCTGACTGGTCCCACGAGCAGTACTTC. Translated, it gives CASSSDWSHEQYF. Using reference TRBV13 and TRBJ2-7 for the parts outside the CDR3, the full variable domain is AAGVIQSPRHLIKEKRETATLKCYPIPRHDTVYWYQQGPGQDPQFLISFYEKMQSDKGSIPDRFSAQQFSDYHSELNMSSLELGDSALYFCASSSDWSHEQYFGPGTRLTVT.

In its sample, this clonotype was seen a few times. The chain uses TRBV20-1 and TRBJ2-7; D may be TRBD2 (5 bases). Germline V gene sequence: CDR1 DFQATT, CDR2 SNEGSKA (reference sequence). Trimming stripped 1 base from V and 5 bases from J, with 9 bases between. The CDR3 sequence is 12 residues long. CDR3 protein: CSARGTPHEQYF. CDR3 sequence (DNA): TGCAGTGCTAGAGGGACTCCTCACGAGCAGTACTTC.

This clonotype occurred a few times. The rearrangement links TRBV4-1 to TRBJ2-5, with D uncertain. Germline lookup yields CDR1 MGHRA and CDR2 YSYEKL. This CDR3 region has 17 residues. Trimming shortened V by 0 bases and J by 4 bases, and 18 bases separated the two germline ends. CDR3 region: CASSQDVREEVRETQYF. For the CDR3, the DNA is TGCGCCAGCAGCCAAGATGTAAGGGAAGAGGTGCGAGAGACCCAGTACTTC.

The V call is TRBV7-2, the J call TRBJ2-7; TRBD2 matches 8 bases. The CDR3 loop spans 15 amino acids. Trimming took 2 bases from V and 7 from J; bases not matched to a gene: 10. CDR1 and CDR2 (germline): SGHTA, FQGNSA. The CDR3 DNA reads TGTGCCAGCAGCTTATCTCCGGGACTAGGGTCGGAGCAGTACTTC. It specifies CASSLSPGLGSEQYF. The entire variable domain, with the rest obtained from reference TRBV7-2 and TRBJ2-7, is as follows: GAGVSQSPSNKVTEKGKDVELRCDPISGHTALYWYRQSLGQGLEFLIYFQGNSAPDKSGLPSDRFSAERTGGSVSTLTIQRTQQEDSAVYLCASSLSPGLGSEQYFGPGTRLTVT.

The chain carries TRBV20-1 and TRBJ1-2; TRBD1 is a possible D gene (6 bases). The CDR3 has 14 amino acids. V gave up 3 bases and J gave up 0 bases, with 11 bases separating them. Germline V gives CDR1 DFQATT, CDR2 SNEGSKA (reference sequence). The CDR3 nucleotides read TGCAGTGCTAGGGCTACAGGGTCTAACTATGGCTACACCTTC. It specifies CSARATGSNYGYTF.

This clonotype was picked up many times. This chain links TRBV12-3 or TRBV12-4 with TRBJ2-3; D is possibly TRBD2 (6 bases). The CDR3 spans 14 residues. Trimming pared 0 bases from V and 6 bases from J, leaving 10 bases between. CDR3 amino acids: CASSLAGGGDTQYF. Here the CDR3 DNA reads TGTGCCAGCAGTTTAGCGGGTGGGGGGGATACGCAGTATTTT.